This T cell receptor (beta chain) was recorded in a study of T cell repertoires in aging, cancer and after chemotherapy. Study-level background: Paired samples before and after chemotherapy came from chronic lymphocytic leukemia patients on fludarabine- or bendamustine-based regimens. The whole study produced a dataset of about 8.8 million TCR reads.

General study points: Median generation probability rose over the chemotherapy interval in each cancer cohort, suggesting rebound thymic output. Untreated cancer patients had significantly lower blood TCR diversity than age-matched healthy donors.

TRB rearrangements spanning V, D and J were amplified using mixed TRB-A/B primers. MiXCR was run by TCRdb on the multiplex PCR reads, yielding one entry per CDR3 protein. This table has under 2,500 distinct CDR3 sequences, roughly three fifths appearing once. Comments on this clonotype: The antigen remains unidentified.

The template was genomic DNA from peripheral blood, not RNA. Material: blood. The sequence was obtained from a human donor with a blood cancer.

The CDR3 region is CASSLDRYTEAFF. CDR3 DNA sequence: TGTGCCAGCAGTTTAGACAGGTACACTGAAGCTTTCTTT. J is TRBJ1-1 and V is TRBV12-3 or TRBV12-4, with a weak D call TRBD1 (5 bases). The V gene lost 1 base and the J gene lost 3 bases, with 6 bases spanning the gap. The CDR3 is 13 residues long.